What follows are 7 T cell receptor beta chains derived from one specimen sequenced in a study of shared clonotypes between healthy human individuals. Only in-frame clones appear in the TCRdb table, and some are missing; sequencing was by immunoSEQ multiplex PCR. This table holds 550,000 to 800,000 clones, 90% found once. Material: memory CD8+ T cells from PBMCs. Subset described: CD45RO+ cells pooled with CCR7-negative TemRA cells. These receptor sequences come from a man aged 18 to 29 in good health. Some clones in this sample may be carry-over from other donors' samples.

This clone was seen once. The V call is TRBV28, the J call TRBJ1-1; 11 bases line up with TRBD1. The CDR3 covers 14 residues. Germline values: CDR1 MDHEN, CDR2 SYDVKM. The V segment lost 5 bases and the J segment 5 bases; nucleotides outside the gene matches: 4. The CDR3 reads CASSQGQGATEAFF. CDR3 sequence (DNA): TGTGCCAGCAGTCAAGGACAGGGGGCGACTGAAGCTTTCTTT.

The rearrangement joins TRBV14 to TRBJ2-7, with 9 bases that match TRBD1. V was pared by 5 bases and J by 3 bases, with 5 bases of the junction left unmatched. The CDR3 contains 14 residues. Looked up from germline, CDR1 is SGHDN and CDR2 is FVKESK. The CDR3 DNA reads TGTGCCAGCAGCTACCGGGACAGGGTCTACGAGCAGTACTTC. It encodes CASSYRDRVYEQYF.

The gene calls are TRBV9 and TRBJ2-3, with 10 bases lining up with TRBD2. CDR3 length: 15 residues. Germline assignment: CDR1 SGDLS and CDR2 YYNGEE. V shed 6 bases and J 2 bases; nucleotides not matched to a gene: 6. The DNA for the CDR3 is TGTGCCAGCACGGCTAGCGGGAGCTTCACAGATACGCAGTATTTT. Translation gives CASTASGSFTDTQYF. Full variable domain (rest looked up from reference TRBV9 and TRBJ2-3): DSGVTQTPKHLITATGQRVTLRCSPRSGDLSVYWYQQSLDQGLQFLIQYYNGEERAKGNILERFSAQQFPDLHSELNLSSLELGDSALYFCASTASGSFTDTQYFGPGTRLTVL.

V usage is TRBV9 and J usage is TRBJ1-5, with D possibly matching TRBD1 (5 bases). V was cut by 0 bases and J by 2 bases, with 9 bases left in between. CDR3 length equals 15 residues. Germline CDR1 and CDR2: SGDLS and YYNGEE. CDR3 amino acids: CASSVEAGRNQPQHF. The CDR3 nucleotides are TGTGCCAGCAGCGTAGAAGCAGGGCGCAATCAGCCCCAGCATTTT.

As regards this clone: The identical CDR3 is also encoded by other nucleotide sequences in the sample. The rearrangement links TRBV9 to TRBJ1-1; D call uncertain. V was cut by 0 bases and J by 2 bases, with 8 bases left in between. CDR1 is SGDLS, CDR2 YYNGEE, per germline. This CDR3 comprises 14 residues. The DNA for the CDR3 is TGTGCCAGCAGCGTAGAGGGCCAAAACACTGAAGCTTTCTTT. Its protein product is CASSVEGQNTEAFF.

The V and J genes are TRBV28 and TRBJ2-7; TRBD1 aligns across 10 bases. V trimming: 2 bases; J trimming: 3 bases; junction bases outside the gene matches: 13. Germline V CDR1 and CDR2: MDHEN, SYDVKM. The CDR3 is made up of 18 amino acids. CDR3 DNA sequence: TGTGCCAGCAGTTTAAGGGTAAAAGGGACAGGGGCCTACTACGAGCAGTACTTC. This translates into CASSLRVKGTGAYYEQYF.

The chain recombines TRBV7-3 with TRBJ2-3; D is unclear. CDR3 length: 14 residues. Looked up from germline, CDR1 is SGHTA and CDR2 is FQGTGA. Trimming removed 5 bases at V and 0 bases at J, with 9 bases between. CDR3 DNA sequence: TGTGCCAGCAGCCCTTGGCCAAGCACAGATACGCAGTATTTT. It encodes CASSPWPSTDTQYF.